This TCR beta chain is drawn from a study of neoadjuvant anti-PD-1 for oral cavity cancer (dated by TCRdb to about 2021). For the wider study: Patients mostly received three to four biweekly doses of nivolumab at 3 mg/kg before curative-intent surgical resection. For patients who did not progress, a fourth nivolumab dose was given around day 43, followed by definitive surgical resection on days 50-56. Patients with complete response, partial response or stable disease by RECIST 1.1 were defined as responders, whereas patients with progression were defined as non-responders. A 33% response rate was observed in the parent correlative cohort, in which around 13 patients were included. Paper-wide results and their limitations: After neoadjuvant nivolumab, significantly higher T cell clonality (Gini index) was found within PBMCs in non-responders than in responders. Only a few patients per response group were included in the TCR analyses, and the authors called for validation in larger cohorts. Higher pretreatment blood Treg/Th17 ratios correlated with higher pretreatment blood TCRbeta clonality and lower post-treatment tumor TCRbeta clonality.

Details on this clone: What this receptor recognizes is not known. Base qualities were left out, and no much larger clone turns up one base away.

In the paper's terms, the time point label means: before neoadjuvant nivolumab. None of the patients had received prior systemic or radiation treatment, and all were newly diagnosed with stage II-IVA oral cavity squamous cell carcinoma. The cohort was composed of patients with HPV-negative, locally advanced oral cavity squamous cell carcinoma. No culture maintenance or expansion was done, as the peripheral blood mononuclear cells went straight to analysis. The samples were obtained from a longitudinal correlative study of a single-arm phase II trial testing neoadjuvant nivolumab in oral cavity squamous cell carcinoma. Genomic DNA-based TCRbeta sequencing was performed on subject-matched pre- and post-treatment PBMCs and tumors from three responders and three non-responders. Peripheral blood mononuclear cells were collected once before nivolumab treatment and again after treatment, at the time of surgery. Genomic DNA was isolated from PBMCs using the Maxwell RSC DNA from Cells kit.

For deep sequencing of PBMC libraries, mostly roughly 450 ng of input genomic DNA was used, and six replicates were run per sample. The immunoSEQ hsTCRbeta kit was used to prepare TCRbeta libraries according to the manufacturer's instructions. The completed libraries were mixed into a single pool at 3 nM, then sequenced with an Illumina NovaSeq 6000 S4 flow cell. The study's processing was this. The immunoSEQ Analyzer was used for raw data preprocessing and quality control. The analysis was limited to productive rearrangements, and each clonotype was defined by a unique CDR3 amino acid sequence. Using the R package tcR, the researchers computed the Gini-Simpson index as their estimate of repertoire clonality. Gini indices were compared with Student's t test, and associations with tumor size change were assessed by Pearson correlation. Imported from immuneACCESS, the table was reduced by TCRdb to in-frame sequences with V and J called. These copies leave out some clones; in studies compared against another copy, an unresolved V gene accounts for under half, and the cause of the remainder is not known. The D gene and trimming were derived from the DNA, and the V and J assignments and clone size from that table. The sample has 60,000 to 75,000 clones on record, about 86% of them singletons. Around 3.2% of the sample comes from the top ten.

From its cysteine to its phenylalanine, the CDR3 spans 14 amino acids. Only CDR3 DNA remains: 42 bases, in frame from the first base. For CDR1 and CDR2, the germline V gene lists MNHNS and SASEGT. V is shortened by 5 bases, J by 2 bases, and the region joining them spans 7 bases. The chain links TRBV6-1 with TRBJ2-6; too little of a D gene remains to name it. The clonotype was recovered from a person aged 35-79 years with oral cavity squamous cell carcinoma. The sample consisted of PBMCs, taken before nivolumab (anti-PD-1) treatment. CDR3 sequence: CASSSLTGANVLTF. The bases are TGTGCCAGCAGTTCCCTTACTGGGGCCAACGTCCTGACTTTC.